Sequencing of this T cell receptor (beta chain) was carried out in a study of blood T cell repertoires in COVID-19. Study information: Collection of acute and convalescent COVID-19 samples took place in the United States, Italy and Spain.

Clones were read by immunoSEQ multiplex PCR, and TCRdb kept only the in-frame ones, dropping some. The sample has 120,000 or so clones, around 83% seen once. J was trimmed by 5 bases and V by 0 bases; bases with no gene match: 13. The germline gives CDR1 SGHNT, CDR2 YYREEE (reference sequence). This CDR3 has 17 residues. The chain couples TRBV5-4 to TRBJ2-7; 8 positions match TRBD1. The sequencing sample was made of peripheral blood. This receptor was taken from a man aged 80 or over with active or convalescent COVID-19. CDR3 protein: CASSLGGRTGYADEQYF. The CDR3 coding sequence is TGTGCCAGCAGCTTGGGAGGGAGGACAGGGTATGCTGACGAGCAGTACTTC.